This paragraph covers one TCR beta chain sequence. Its binding antigen is unknown. The record has no base qualities; no much larger clone is one base away. Trimming removed 6 bases from V and 4 bases from J; the gene matches leave 5 bases unexplained. Measured from the cysteine to the phenylalanine, the CDR3 is 14 residues long. Left in the record is the CDR3 DNA by itself, 42 bases read in frame from the first base. The germline V gene encodes CDR1 SNHLY and CDR2 FYNNEI. The sample is drawn from a study of OX40 agonist ivuxolimab in advanced cancers. Study-wide context: Ivuxolimab was an agonistic, fully human IgG2 monoclonal antibody directed against OX40 (CD134), a costimulatory receptor. The point of sequencing TCRbeta in the periphery was to test whether ivuxolimab changed TCR sequence diversity and drove clonal T-cell expansion. Intravenous ivuxolimab was administered to patients every 2 weeks at six dose levels: 0.01, 0.1, 0.3, 1.5, 3 and 10 mg/kg. Of the 50 or so patients in dose escalation, some 19 had hepatocellular carcinoma, roughly 15 had melanoma, 9 had renal cell carcinoma and 9 had head and neck cancer. A male proportion of approximately 83% and a mean age of approximately 62 years, ranging from 23 to 79, were recorded for the dose-escalation cohort. Patients were allowed to have had prior anti-PD-1, anti-PD-L1 or anti-CTLA-4 therapy, and less than 45% of the dose-escalation patients had previously received checkpoint inhibitors. Partial responses were achieved by three dose-escalation patients, of whom one had hepatocellular carcinoma and two had cutaneous melanoma. The paper covers the monotherapy dose-escalation part of the phase I ivuxolimab trial, which included N ≈ 57 patients.

General study outcomes and caveats: Clonal expansion of both CD4+ and CD8+ blood T cells was observed from baseline to week 6 at doses 0.1 to 3.0 mg/kg. The antigen specificity of the peripheral T cells that underwent clonal expansion was not determined. After ivuxolimab, more expanded clones were found on average in CD8+ T cells than in CD4+ T cells. Low levels of normalized T-cell clonal expansion were also seen in some patients who did not respond. Partial responders in the 0.1-3.0 mg/kg groups had among the lowest normalized peripheral clonal expansion, especially among CD8+ T cells.

For sequencing of the TCRbeta CDR3 region, genomic DNA was extracted from the sorted cells. The immunoSEQ Assay was used for sequencing of TCRbeta CDR3 regions. TCRdb took this table from immuneACCESS and kept in-frame rearrangements with V and J called. Such tables lack part of the clones; where checked against another copy, unresolved V genes explain under half of the gap, and the rest is unexplained. For this sample there are about 20,000 clones; just over 85% appear just once. Around a fifth of the sample is in the top ten clones. The trial excluded patients who had a history of autoimmune disease or were on systemic immunosuppression. Peripheral blood for TCR sequencing was collected from all dose cohorts at baseline, on cycle 4 day 1, and on cycle 7 day 1. Samples came from an open-label, multicenter, first-in-human phase I dose-escalation trial of ivuxolimab. Adults with locally advanced or metastatic melanoma, renal cell carcinoma, hepatocellular carcinoma or head and neck squamous cell carcinoma were enrolled in the trial. Before TCR sequencing, CD4+ T cells and CD8+ T cells from peripheral blood were sorted into separate populations.

The receptor chain draws on TRBV2 and TRBJ2-7, with 11 middle bases fitting TRBD2. This receptor was obtained from an adult with an advanced solid tumor such as melanoma, head and neck, liver or kidney cancer. Sequencing used CD4+ or CD8+ T cells sorted from blood, obtained in a trial of the OX40 agonist ivuxolimab. The CDR3 protein: CASSSTSGAYEQYF. The DNA sequence follows: TGTGCCAGCAGCTCGACTAGCGGGGCTTACGAGCAGTACTTC.